One sample yielded the 8 T cell receptor beta chains listed below, sequenced in a study of blood T cell repertoires in COVID-19. Generated by immunoSEQ multiplex PCR, the TCRdb table keeps only in-frame clones and is missing some. This sample carries 250,000 to 300,000 clones, 80% to 90% of them seen once, and the ten largest clones take about 16%. What was sequenced was PBMCs or T cells enriched from blood (not recorded which). The receptor source for this set is a young man who had recovered from COVID-19.

This clone was picked up one time. The chain carries TRBV5-1 and TRBJ1-1, with 7 bases identical to TRBD1. The J segment lost 2 bases and the V segment lost 3 bases, leaving 7 bases of the junction unmatched. The length of the CDR3 is 15 residues. The V gene's germline CDR1 is SGHRS and CDR2 YFSETQ. In nucleotides, the CDR3 is TGCGCCAGCAGCTCTACGGGACAGACAAACACTGAAGCTTTCTTT. Residues: CASSSTGQTNTEAFF.

This rearrangement joins TRBV28 to TRBJ2-3, with D maybe TRBD2 (6 bases). CDR3 length: 15 residues. Trimming took off 5 bases at V and 0 bases at J, with 12 bases between the two ends. Germline assignment: CDR1 MDHEN and CDR2 SYDVKM. CDR3 residues: CASSQAGRSTDTQYF. CDR3 nucleotides: TGTGCCAGCAGTCAGGCGGGGAGGAGCACAGATACGCAGTATTTT.

This clone has just one count. The chain is built from TRBV29-1 and TRBJ2-5, with 11 bases aligning to TRBD1. The CDR3 is made up of 15 amino acids. Germline loops: CDR1 SQVTM, CDR2 ANQGSEA. The V and J ends lost 3 bases and 4 bases, in that order; junction bases with no gene match: 7. As DNA, the CDR3 is TGCAGCGTTGAGGGGACGGACAGGGGGCGAGAGACCCAGTACTTC. The encoded protein is CSVEGTDRGRETQYF.

The chain is built from TRBV5-6 and TRBJ2-1, with TRBD2 matching 9 bases. CDR1 SGHDT and CDR2 YYEEEE come from the germline V gene. This CDR3 comprises 15 residues. V trimming: 2 bases; J trimming: 8 bases; junction bases outside the gene matches: 8. The CDR3 nucleotides are TGTGCCAGCAGCTTCAGTCTAGCGGGATGGCATGAGCAGTTCTTC. It encodes CASSFSLAGWHEQFF.

This chain uses TRBV2 with TRBJ2-3; a possible D gene is TRBD2 (6 bases). The CDR3 totals 15 residues. Germline V gene lookup returns CDR1 SNHLY and CDR2 FYNNEI. Deletions cut 3 bases from V and 6 bases from J, with 16 bases between. In DNA, the CDR3 is TGTGCCAGCAGTGACCAGAACCGGGACTTGGATACGCAGTATTTT. Encoded protein: CASSDQNRDLDTQYF.

The gene calls are TRBV5-1 and TRBJ1-2; perhaps TRBD1 as D (6 bases). The CDR3 extends over 17 amino acids. Germline V gene data show CDR1 as SGHRS and CDR2 as YFSETQ. With 0 bases removed from V and 1 base from J, the gap between germline ends came to 16 bases. CDR3 DNA: TGCGCCAGCAGCTTGGGACTTCCAGGGGAGGGTAACTATGGCTACACCTTC. Its protein product is CASSLGLPGEGNYGYTF.

This clone was counted a few times. The gene calls are TRBV5-4 and TRBJ2-2; 8 nucleotides align to TRBD1. Germline trimming cut 4 bases from V and 7 bases from J; bases unmatched to any gene: 6. This CDR3 has 14 residues. Germline V gives CDR1 SGHNT, CDR2 YYREEE (reference sequence). In DNA, the CDR3 is TGTGCCAGCAGCCGCCGACAGGGGATCGGGGAGCTGTTTTTT. Translating it yields CASSRRQGIGELFF. Using reference TRBV5-4 and TRBJ2-2 for the parts outside the CDR3, the full variable domain is ETGVTQSPTHLIKTRGQQVTLRCSSQSGHNTVSWYQQALGQGPQFIFQYYREEENGRGNFPPRFSGLQFPNYSSELNVNALELDDSALYLCASSRRQGIGELFFGEGSRLTVL.

The chain carries TRBV2 and TRBJ1-2; 9 bases are a match to TRBD1. The CDR3 consists of 15 residues. Trimming took 6 bases from V and 4 from J; bases not matched to a gene: 9. Germline V lookup: CDR1 SNHLY, CDR2 FYNNEI. CDR3 amino acids: CASSPGQGRGYGYTF. The CDR3 DNA reads as TGTGCCAGCAGCCCGGGACAGGGTCGGGGCTATGGCTACACCTTC.